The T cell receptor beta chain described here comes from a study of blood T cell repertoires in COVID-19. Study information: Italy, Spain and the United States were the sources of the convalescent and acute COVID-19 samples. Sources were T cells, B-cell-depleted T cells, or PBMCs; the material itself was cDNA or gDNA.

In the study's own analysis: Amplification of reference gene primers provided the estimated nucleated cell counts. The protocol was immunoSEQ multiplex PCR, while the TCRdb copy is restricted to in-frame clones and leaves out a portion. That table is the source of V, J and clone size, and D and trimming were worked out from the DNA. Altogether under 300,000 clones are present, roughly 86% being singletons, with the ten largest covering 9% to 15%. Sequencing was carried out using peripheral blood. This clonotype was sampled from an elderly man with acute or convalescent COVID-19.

CDR3 sequence (DNA): TGTGCCAGCAGTCTACAGGGAGGCAATCAGCCCCAGCATTTT. Its protein product is CASSLQGGNQPQHF. The rearrangement links TRBV27 to TRBJ1-5; D might be TRBD1 (6 bases). Germline lookup yields CDR1 MNHEY and CDR2 SMNVEV (reference sequence). This CDR3 is 14 amino acids long. V shed 5 bases and J shed 2 bases, with 10 bases lying between them.